The 8 T cell receptor beta chains listed next were all sequenced from one sample in a study of control samples from healthy donors and cancer patients. Assay: immunoSEQ multiplex PCR; the TCRdb copy retains only in-frame clones and omits some. The table records 100,000 to 150,000 clones, around 90% of them present only once. The sequenced sample consisted of blood. The origin of the receptors is a young man in good health.

This clone was observed a few times. The CDR3 spells CASSLWTRGREQYF. The CDR3 DNA reads as TGTGCCAGCAGCTTATGGACTAGGGGGCGCGAGCAGTACTTC. This chain links TRBV7-2 with TRBJ2-7, with D perhaps TRBD1 or TRBD2 (7 bases each). From germline, CDR1 is SGHTA and CDR2 FQGNSA. Deletions cut 2 bases from V and 6 bases from J, with 14 bases between. The CDR3 runs 14 residues.

This clone was recorded once. The rearrangement uses TRBV6-5 and TRBJ1-5; 8 nucleotides match TRBD1. The CDR3 runs 15 residues. Germline assignment: CDR1 MNHEY and CDR2 SVGAGI. V lost 5 bases and J lost 5; bases outside the gene matches: 8. The CDR3 nucleotides read TGTGCCAGCAGTCCCGACAGGGGCTTTGATCAGCCCCAGCATTTT. It specifies CASSPDRGFDQPQHF.

The rearrangement joins TRBV21-1 to TRBJ2-5; TRBD1 reflects the table's D call only, with no check against the DNA. TRBV21-1 counts as a pseudogene. This CDR3 has 16 residues. In nucleotides, the CDR3 is TGTGCCAGCAGCTTCCGGGACAGGGGGTTCCAAGAGACCCAGTACTTC. It codes for CASSFRDRGFQETQYF.

V gene TRBV19 combines with J gene TRBJ1-5; perhaps TRBD1 as D (5 bases). Germline CDR1 reads LNHDA; CDR2 reads SQIVND (reference sequence). The germline V and J ends were trimmed by 9 bases and 9 bases, with 6 bases remaining between them. CDR3 length: 9 amino acids. The CDR3 nucleotides are TGTGCCAGGGACACGCCCCAGCATTTT. It is translated as CARDTPQHF.

This clone has a single count. The genes are TRBV7-2 and TRBJ2-5; the match to TRBD2 covers 7 bases. CDR1 is SGHTA, CDR2 FQGNSA, per germline. This CDR3 has 15 amino acids. V lost 2 bases to trimming and J lost 5 bases; unmatched junction nucleotides: 8. The CDR3 loop is CASSLIAGVEETQYF. The CDR3 coding sequence is TGTGCCAGCAGCTTAATCGCGGGGGTAGAGGAGACCCAGTACTTC.

This clone was counted only a few times. The genes are TRBV6-5 and TRBJ1-5; D is possibly TRBD1 (5 bases). Germline V gene lookup returns CDR1 MNHEY and CDR2 SVGAGI. CDR3 length: 13 residues. V was clipped by 8 bases and J by 1 base, with 9 bases between them. The CDR3 here is CASLGRSNQPQHF. The CDR3 DNA is TGTGCCAGCCTGGGGCGGAGCAATCAGCCCCAGCATTTT.

The chain joins TRBV2 to TRBJ1-1, with unresolved D. The V gene's germline CDR1 is SNHLY and CDR2 FYNNEI. V lost 4 bases and J 0 bases, leaving 3 bases between the germline ends. The CDR3 runs 12 residues. This CDR3 reads CASSVLNTEAFF. The CDR3 DNA reads TGTGCCAGCAGTGTATTGAACACTGAAGCTTTCTTT.

The chain carries TRBV5-4 and TRBJ2-4, with 7 bases fitting TRBD1. In germline, CDR1 is SGHNT, CDR2 YYREEE (reference sequence). This CDR3 contains 16 residues. V lost 4 bases and J lost 0; bases outside the gene matches: 7. CDR3 sequence (DNA): TGTGCCAGCAGCCAGCCGGGACAGCTAGCCAAAAACATTCAGTACTTC. Amino acid sequence: CASSQPGQLAKNIQYF.